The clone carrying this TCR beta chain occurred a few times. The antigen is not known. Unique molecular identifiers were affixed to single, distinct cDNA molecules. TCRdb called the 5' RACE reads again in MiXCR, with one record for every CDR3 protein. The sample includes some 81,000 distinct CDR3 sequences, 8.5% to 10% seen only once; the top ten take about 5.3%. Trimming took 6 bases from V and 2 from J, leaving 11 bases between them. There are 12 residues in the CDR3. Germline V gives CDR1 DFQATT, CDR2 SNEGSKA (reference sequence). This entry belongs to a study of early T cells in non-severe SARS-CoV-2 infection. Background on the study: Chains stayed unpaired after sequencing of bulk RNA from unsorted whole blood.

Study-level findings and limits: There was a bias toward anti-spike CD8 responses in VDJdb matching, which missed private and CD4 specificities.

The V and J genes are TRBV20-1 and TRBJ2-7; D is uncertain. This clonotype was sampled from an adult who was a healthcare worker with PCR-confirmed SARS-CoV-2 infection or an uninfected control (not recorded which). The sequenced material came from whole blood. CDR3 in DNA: TGCAGTGCGCCCTGGTCGCCCTACGAGCAGTACTTC. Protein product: CSAPWSPYEQYF.